Listed below are T cell receptor beta chains from one sample, sequenced in a study of Ad26.COV2.S vaccination and SARS-CoV-2 variants. Sequenced by immunoSEQ multiplex PCR; TCRdb stores in-frame clones only, minus some. The sample contains about 460,000 clones, 80% to 90% of which appear only once. Sequenced material: peripheral blood, taken in a trial of Ad26.COV2.S vaccine versus placebo. The receptors were sampled from a person aged 18-60 years who received the Ad26.COV2.S COVID-19 vaccine or a placebo. Both conserved end residues are part of each CDR3. The D gene is left open where the match is weak.

J gene	V gene	D gene	CDR3 protein	CDR3 DNA
TRBJ1-3	TRBV6-1	-	CASSDSGARGNTIYF	TGTGCCAGCAGTGATTCAGGGGCGAGGGGAAACACCATATATTTT
TRBJ1-1	TRBV6-5	-	CASSYSGLMNTEAFF	TGTGCCAGCAGTTACTCGGGTCTTATGAACACTGAAGCTTTCTTT
TRBJ1-5	TRBV29-1	TRBD1	CSVGGTGVGQPQHF	TGCAGCGTGGGAGGGACAGGGGTGGGCCAGCCCCAGCATTTT
TRBJ2-7	TRBV24-1	-	CATSDLNRRASSYEQYF	TGTGCCACCAGTGATTTGAACCGGCGGGCCTCCTCGTACGAGCAGTACTTC
TRBJ1-5	TRBV5-5	-	CASSRVYGNQPQHF	TGTGCCAGCAGCCGGGTGTATGGGAATCAGCCCCAGCATTTT
TRBJ2-2	TRBV7-2	TRBD1	CASSPKLDRGSGELFF	TGTGCCAGCAGCCCGAAGCTGGACAGGGGATCCGGGGAGCTGTTTTTT
TRBJ2-5	TRBV28	-	CATYPIRGGKETQYF	TGTGCCACCTACCCCATCAGGGGAGGAAAAGAGACCCAGTACTTC
TRBJ1-4	TRBV2	-	CASRGLEKLFF	TGTGCCAGCAGAGGCCTTGAAAAACTGTTTTTT
TRBJ1-5	TRBV19	-	CASSNWGGTRQPQHF	TGTGCCAGTAGTAACTGGGGCGGTACAAGGCAGCCCCAGCATTTT
TRBJ2-5	TRBV6-5	TRBD1	CASSPRTGGETQYF	TGTGCCAGCAGTCCACGGACAGGGGGAGAGACCCAGTACTTC
TRBJ2-2	TRBV6-5	TRBD2	CASSSSGRGTGELFF	TGTGCCAGCAGTTCTAGCGGAAGAGGTACCGGGGAGCTGTTTTTT
TRBJ2-2	TRBV2	-	CASLGRTNTGELFF	TGTGCCAGCCTAGGACGGACGAACACCGGGGAGCTGTTTTTT
TRBJ1-2	TRBV29-1	-	CSVEIPGIGGYTF	TGCAGCGTTGAGATCCCAGGGATCGGCGGCTACACCTTC
TRBJ1-2	TRBV30	-	CAWRYLGGNYGYTF	TGTGCCTGGAGATATTTAGGGGGAAACTATGGCTACACCTTC
TRBJ1-5	TRBV6-5	TRBD1	CASRGDRGTNQPQHF	TGTGCCAGCAGAGGGGACAGGGGGACCAATCAGCCCCAGCATTTT
TRBJ1-5	TRBV6-5	-	CASSYSRAAAQPQHF	TGTGCCAGCAGTTACTCTCGGGCAGCTGCGCAGCCCCAGCATTTT
TRBJ1-1	TRBV11-3	-	CASSLGQLTEAFF	TGTGCCAGCAGCCTCGGACAGCTCACTGAAGCTTTCTTT
TRBJ2-5	TRBV28	TRBD2	CASRDREGLLQTQYF	TGTGCCAGCAGAGACCGGGAGGGATTATTACAGACCCAGTACTTC